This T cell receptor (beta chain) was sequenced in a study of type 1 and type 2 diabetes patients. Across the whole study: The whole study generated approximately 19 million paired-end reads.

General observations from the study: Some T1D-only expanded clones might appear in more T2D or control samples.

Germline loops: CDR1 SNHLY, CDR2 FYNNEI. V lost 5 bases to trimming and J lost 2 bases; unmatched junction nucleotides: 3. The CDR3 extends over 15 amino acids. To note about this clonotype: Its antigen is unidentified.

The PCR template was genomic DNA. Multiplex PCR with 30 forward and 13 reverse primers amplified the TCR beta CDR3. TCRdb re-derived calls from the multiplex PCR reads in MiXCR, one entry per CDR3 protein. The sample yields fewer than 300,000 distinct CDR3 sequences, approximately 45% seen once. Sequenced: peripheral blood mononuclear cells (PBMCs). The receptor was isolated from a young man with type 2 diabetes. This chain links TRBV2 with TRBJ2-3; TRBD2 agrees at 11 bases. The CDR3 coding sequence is TGTGCCAGCAGTCGGACTAGCGGGCTCACAGATACGCAGTATTTT. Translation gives CASSRTSGLTDTQYF.